This note documents a single TCR beta chain sequence. This clonotype was detected a few times. Its cognate antigen has yet to be identified. No much larger clone exists at a distance of one base, and base qualities are not known. The record originates from a study of T-cell memory formation after mild COVID-19 (dated by TCRdb to about 2021). Describing the broader study: TCR sequence clusters from the two donors were largely donor specific. In a couple of donors, T-cell clones that expanded and contracted after mild COVID-19 were tracked by sequencing TCRalpha and TCRbeta repertoires over time. The cohort was made up of two young adult volunteers, one female and one male, who were previously healthy. Paper-wide results and their limitations: Contracting CD4+ clones were found mainly in CM and EM memory subsets, while CD8+ clones were enriched in EMRA. The second-wave clones that peaked on day 37 were not confirmed to be SARS-CoV-2 specific. The study covered only a couple of mild cases, and larger cohorts including severe cases with pre-infection samples were considered necessary. Some responding clones were detected in pre-infection memory, which suggested that pre-existing cross-reactive memory T cells had joined the SARS-CoV-2 response. Balanced CD4/CD8 phenotypes were observed for clones contracting from day 15 to 85, whereas a bias towards CD4+ was observed for a second wave of clones expanding from day 15 to 37.

For sequencing, an Illumina NovaSeq 6000 was employed. Using 5'RACE with constant-segment primers, TCRalpha and TCRbeta cDNA libraries were constructed, with sample barcodes and unique molecular identifiers added in the process. Trizol reagent was used to extract RNA from every sample. The libraries were amplified in two PCR steps, and the second step added a second sample barcode and Illumina TruSeq adapters. Libraries were sequenced on an Illumina NovaSeq with 2 x 150 bp paired-end reads. Concerning the study's data processing: Reads were demultiplexed and collapsed into UMI-guided consensus sequences with migec v1.2.7. Using mixcr v2.1.11, UMI consensuses were aligned to TRA and TRB V and J templates and then assembled into clonotypes. Clonotypes were classified as expanded or contracted when called significant by both edgeR and NoisET, with noise models trained on biological replicates. For edgeR calls, a false discovery rate-adjusted p below 0.01 and a log2 fold-change threshold of 1 were applied. As an exploratory analysis of dynamics, PCA with hierarchical clustering was applied to max-normalized trajectories of the 1000 most abundant clonotypes. Separately sequenced CD4+ and CD8+ repertoires were used to assign a CD4 or CD8 phenotype to each responding clone. TCRdb reprocessed the public reads (quality trimming at Q25 with fastp, clone calling with MiXCR) and kept in-frame beta chains. A single entry per CDR3 protein holds the most common genes and DNA from its merged rows. TCRdb, not the original authors, processed these V and J calls. Within this sample are around 200,000 distinct CDR3 sequences, with about 10% of them counted one time only. The ten largest account for approximately 2.8% of the sample.

The V end loses 7 bases and the J end loses 3 bases, and a stretch of 16 bases separates them. For CDR1 and CDR2, the germline V gene (reference sequence) lists LNHDA and SQIVND. There are 15 amino acids in the CDR3, from cysteine to phenylalanine inclusive. Left in the record is the CDR3 DNA by itself, 45 bases read in frame from the first base. PBMCs were isolated by Ficoll-Paque density gradient centrifugation. Sequencing was performed on PBMCs or a T cell subset sorted from them (not recorded which). The chain was built from TRBV19 and TRBJ1-5, with the identity of the D gene unclear. The receptor was derived from a young man who had mild COVID-19 (a few samples of this study predate the infection). The sample titles of this study are shuffled in the database, so cell type and time point are left out; the donor was told from shared clones. The DNA sequence reads TGTGCCAGTACCTCTACTTCAAAGGCCAATCAGCCCCAGCATTTT. Its coded protein is CASTSTSKANQPQHF.